What follows are 19 T cell receptor beta chains derived from one specimen sequenced in a study of T cell repertoires in ileal Crohn's disease (dated by TCRdb to between 2018 and 2021). The time point label corresponds to: inflamed ileum from the surgical specimen. The method behind the library was the immunoSEQ multiplex PCR assay. What TCRdb holds here is the immuneACCESS table cut down to in-frame rearrangements. Part of the clones is not present; checked against another copy, under half of the missing clones reflect an unresolved V gene, and the others are unexplained. Recorded for this sample are 9,500 to 12,000 clones; around 87% of them occurred a single time. 8% to 9.5% of the sample is taken by the ten largest. The source material was ileal tissue. These receptors originate from an adult with Crohn's disease.

This clone has just one count. The V call is TRBV7-6, the J call TRBJ1-4; D possibly corresponds to TRBD1 (6 bases). The germline V gene encodes CDR1 SGHVS and CDR2 FNYEAQ. Between the trimmed V and J ends, which lost 5 bases and 7 bases, there was a span of 11 bases. The CDR3 runs to 13 residues. Here the CDR3 reads CASSAGEGEKLFF. DNA of the CDR3: TGTGCCAGCAGCGCAGGGGAGGGTGAAAAACTGTTTTTT. The entire variable domain, with the rest obtained from reference TRBV7-6 and TRBJ1-4, is as follows: GAGVSQSPRYKVTKRGQDVALRCDPISGHVSLYWYRQALGQGPEFLTYFNYEAQQDKSGLPNDRFSAERPEGSISTLTIQRTEQRDSAMYRCASSAGEGEKLFFGSGTQLSVL.

This chain uses TRBV27 with TRBJ1-1, with a possible D match to TRBD1 (5 bases). Germline V gene lookup returns CDR1 MNHEY and CDR2 SMNVEV (reference sequence). V lost 3 bases, J lost 6 bases, and 20 bases lay in between. The CDR3 consists of 16 residues. The CDR3 loop is CASSFMVVGGKAEAFF. As DNA, the CDR3 is TGTGCCAGCAGTTTCATGGTCGTCGGGGGGAAGGCTGAAGCTTTCTTT.

This chain links TRBV29-1 with TRBJ2-1, with a weak D call TRBD2 (6 bases). The CDR3 is 13 amino acids. CDR1 and CDR2 from the germline V gene are SQVTM and ANQGSEA. The CDR3 DNA follows: TGCACCGGGGGAGCGGTCTCCTACAATGAGCAGTTCTTC. Amino acids: CTGGAVSYNEQFF.

This chain joins TRBV15 and TRBJ2-2; D call uncertain. In germline, CDR1 is LNHNV, CDR2 YYDKDF (reference sequence). The CDR3 runs 16 residues. Between the trimmed V and J ends, which lost 6 bases and 7 bases, there was a span of 21 bases. The CDR3 is CATRESMTSPFGELFF. The DNA for the CDR3 is TGTGCCACCAGAGAGTCGATGACAAGCCCTTTCGGGGAGCTGTTTTTT. Full variable domain (remainder filled in from reference TRBV15 and TRBJ2-2): DAMVIQNPRYQVTQFGKPVTLSCSQTLNHNVMYWYQQKSSQAPKLLFHYYDKDFNNEADTPDNFQSRRPNTSFCFLDIRSPGLGDTAMYLCATRESMTSPFGELFFGEGSRLTVL.

The J gene is TRBJ1-2, the V gene TRBV6-5; 7 bases agree with TRBD1. Germline-derived CDR1 and CDR2 are MNHEY and SVGAGI. The CDR3 extends over 12 amino acids. V lost 11 bases, J lost 8 bases, and 11 bases stayed unmatched. This chain's CDR3 is CASAGQMVGYTF. In DNA, the CDR3 is TGTGCCTCGGCGGGACAGATGGTCGGCTACACCTTC.

This chain connects TRBV11-3 to TRBJ1-1; unclear D gene. The V end was cut by 5 bases, the J end by 10 bases, with 14 bases between. Germline V lookup: CDR1 SGHNT, CDR2 YENEEA. This CDR3 is 12 amino acids long. Here the CDR3 reads CASSPKQRVAFF. CDR3 bases: TGTGCCAGCAGCCCGAAACAGCGGGTAGCTTTCTTT.

The chain employs TRBV5-1 and TRBJ2-3; D might be TRBD2 (6 bases). This CDR3 region has 14 residues. Trimming took off 3 bases at V and 3 bases at J, with 11 bases between the two ends. Germline CDR1 is SGHRS and CDR2 is YFSETQ. The CDR3 DNA reads as TGCGCCAGCAGCTGGGGGACTGGGACAGATACGCAGTATTTT. This gives the protein CASSWGTGTDTQYF. Complete variable domain (other parts from reference TRBV5-1 and TRBJ2-3): KAGVTQTPRYLIKTRGQQVTLSCSPISGHRSVSWYQQTPGQGLQFLFEYFSETQRNKGNFPGRFSGRQFSNSRSEMNVSTLELGDSALYLCASSWGTGTDTQYFGPGTRLTVL.

This sequence joins TRBV29-1 and TRBJ2-7, with 7 nucleotides matching TRBD1. The CDR3 runs 12 residues. The germline CDR1 and CDR2 sequences are SQVTM and ANQGSEA. The junction had 4 bases not matched to a gene; V was cut back by 6 bases and J by 2 bases. The DNA of the CDR3 is TGCAGCGTCCGGGACAGAGCCTACGAGCAGTACTTC. Its protein is CSVRDRAYEQYF.

The chain uses TRBV7-3 and TRBJ2-3; 11 nucleotides agree with TRBD2. V was pared by 2 bases and J by 5 bases, with 9 bases of the junction left unmatched. The CDR3 has 17 residues. Germline CDR1 and CDR2: SGHTA and FQGTGA. The CDR3 coding sequence is TGTGCCAGCAGCTTAGTAGCGGGAGGGGGTGCTAAAGATACGCAGTATTTT. This encodes CASSLVAGGGAKDTQYF.

This sequence joins TRBV5-5 and TRBJ2-7; no definite D call. V was cut by 3 bases and J by 2 bases, with 12 bases left in between. This CDR3 has 14 residues. Germline values: CDR1 SGHKS, CDR2 YYEKEE (reference sequence). The CDR3 region has the DNA TGTGCCAGCAGCTCGATCCCGACACCCTACGAGCAGTACGTC. Its protein is CASSSIPTPYEQYV.

The chain joins TRBV5-1 to TRBJ1-2; 9 nucleotides line up with TRBD1. Germline CDR1 is SGHRS and CDR2 is YFSETQ. The CDR3 extends over 15 amino acids. J lost 2 bases, V lost 4 bases, and 6 bases had no gene match. The CDR3 spells CASSPEGTGNYGYTF. The CDR3 nucleotides are TGCGCCAGCAGCCCGGAGGGGACAGGGAACTATGGCTACACCTTC.

The chain couples TRBV18 to TRBJ2-1, with D perhaps given as TRBD1 or TRBD2 (5 bases each). The V gene's germline CDR1 is KGHSH and CDR2 LQKENI. The CDR3 consists of 14 residues. The V and J ends lost 6 bases and 5 bases respectively, with 14 bases between them. Written as DNA, the CDR3 is TGTGCCAGCTCCCCCGCCGGGACGGACAATGAGCAGTTCTTC. As protein: CASSPAGTDNEQFF.

V is TRBV28 and J is TRBJ1-5, with D unresolved. Germline V gene sequence: CDR1 MDHEN, CDR2 SYDVKM. V gave up 2 bases and J gave up 2 bases, with 13 bases separating them. The CDR3 sequence is 16 residues long. This CDR3 reads CASSLRPRAGNQPQHF. Written as DNA, the CDR3 is TGTGCCAGCAGTTTACGTCCGAGGGCAGGCAATCAGCCCCAGCATTTT.

The chain employs TRBV29-1 and TRBJ1-1; 7 bases map to TRBD1. Germline values: CDR1 SQVTM, CDR2 ANQGSEA. Germline trimming cut 6 bases from V and 0 bases from J; bases unmatched to any gene: 10. This CDR3 is built from 15 residues. CDR3 loop: CSVSGQDLMNTEAFF. The CDR3 coding sequence is TGCAGCGTCTCCGGACAGGACTTAATGAACACTGAAGCTTTCTTT.

V is TRBV5-1 and J is TRBJ2-1; 7 bases map to TRBD1. The CDR3 length is 15 residues. Trimming at V came to 0 bases and at J to 9 bases, leaving 9 bases not matched to a gene. The germline gives CDR1 SGHRS, CDR2 YFSETQ. CDR3 DNA sequence: TGCGCCAGCAGCTTGGAGGGCAGGGGGATCACTGAGCAGTTCTTC. Residues: CASSLEGRGITEQFF.

This chain connects TRBV10-1 to TRBJ2-3, with 8 bases fitting TRBD2. This CDR3 contains 14 residues. Germline CDR1 is WNHNN and CDR2 is SYGVQD (reference sequence). Trimming removed 10 bases from V and 0 bases from J; junction bases left unmatched: 6. This CDR3 reads CATSSSGSTDTQYF. CDR3 DNA: TGCGCCACCTCCTCTAGCGGGAGCACAGATACGCAGTATTTT.

This chain uses TRBV18 with TRBJ2-6, with D maybe TRBD2 (5 bases). This CDR3 is built from 16 residues. CDR1 is KGHSH, CDR2 LQKENI, per germline. V was shortened by 3 bases and J by 0 bases, with 9 bases between the two germline ends. CDR3 region: CASSPPTSSGANVLTF. In DNA, the CDR3 is TGTGCCAGCTCACCCCCTACTAGCTCTGGGGCCAACGTCCTGACTTTC. Full variable domain (remainder filled in from reference TRBV18 and TRBJ2-6): NAGVMQNPRHLVRRRGQEARLRCSPMKGHSHVYWYRQLPEEGLKFMVYLQKENIIDESGMPKERFSAEFPKEGPSILRIQQVVRGDSAAYFCASSPPTSSGANVLTFGAGSRLTVL.

This chain joins TRBV11-2 and TRBJ1-1; TRBD1 aligns across 7 bases. CDR3 length equals 15 residues. The germline V gene has CDR1 SGHAT and CDR2 FQNNGV. With V trimmed by 5 bases and J by 4 bases, 10 bases remained unmatched. CDR3 in DNA: TGTGCCAGCAGCCTCGTAGGGGGCGGGGGCACTGAAGCTTTCTTT. Amino acids: CASSLVGGGGTEAFF. The whole variable domain, filled in from reference TRBV11-2 and TRBJ1-1, reads EAGVAQSPRYKIIEKRQSVAFWCNPISGHATLYWYQQILGQGPKLLIQFQNNGVVDDSQLPKDRFSAERLKGVDSTLKIQPAKLEDSAVYLCASSLVGGGGTEAFFGQGTRLTVV.

This rearrangement joins TRBV28 to TRBJ1-2; the D gene is possibly TRBD1 (5 bases). The V gene's germline CDR1 is MDHEN and CDR2 SYDVKM. The CDR3 covers 13 residues. The V and J ends lost 7 bases and 4 bases respectively, with 13 bases between them. The CDR3 here is CASIRGSAYGYTF. The CDR3 bases are TGTGCCAGCATTCGGGGGTCAGCCTATGGCTACACCTTC.